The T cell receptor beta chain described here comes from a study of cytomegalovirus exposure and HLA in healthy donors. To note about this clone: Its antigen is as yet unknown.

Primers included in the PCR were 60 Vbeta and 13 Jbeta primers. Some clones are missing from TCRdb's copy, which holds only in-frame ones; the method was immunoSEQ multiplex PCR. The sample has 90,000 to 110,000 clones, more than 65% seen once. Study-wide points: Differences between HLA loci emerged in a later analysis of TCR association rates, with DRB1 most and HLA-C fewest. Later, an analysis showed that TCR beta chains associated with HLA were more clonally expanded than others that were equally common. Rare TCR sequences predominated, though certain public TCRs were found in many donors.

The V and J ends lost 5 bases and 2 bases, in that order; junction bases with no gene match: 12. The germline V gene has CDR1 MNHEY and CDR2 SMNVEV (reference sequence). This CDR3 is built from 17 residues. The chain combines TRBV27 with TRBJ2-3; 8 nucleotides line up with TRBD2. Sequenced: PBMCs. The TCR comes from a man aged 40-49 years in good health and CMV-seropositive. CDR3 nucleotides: TGTGCCAGCAGTCCGACGCTGGTAGCGGGATTCACAGATACGCAGTATTTT. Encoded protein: CASSPTLVAGFTDTQYF.